This TCR beta chain was recovered during a study of T cell changes during pregnancy in multiple sclerosis. After removal of 7 bases from V and 5 bases from J, the junction contained 9 bases not matched to a gene. This CDR3 has 14 amino acids. Germline CDR1 MDHEN, CDR2 SYDVKM. Profiling relied on immunoSEQ multiplex PCR, and the TCRdb table lists in-frame clones only, not all of them. Seen here are over 45,000 clones, 90% observed once, and the top ten hold approximately 2.3%. This specimen consisted of peripheral blood, obtained in the first trimester of pregnancy. The sequence came from a female donor in good health, enrolled as a control in a pregnancy study. The chain couples TRBV28 to TRBJ1-1; 8 bases fit TRBD1. In DNA, the CDR3 is TGTGCCAGCACCACAGGACAGGGTGGGACTGAAGCTTTCTTT. Residues: CASTTGQGGTEAFF.